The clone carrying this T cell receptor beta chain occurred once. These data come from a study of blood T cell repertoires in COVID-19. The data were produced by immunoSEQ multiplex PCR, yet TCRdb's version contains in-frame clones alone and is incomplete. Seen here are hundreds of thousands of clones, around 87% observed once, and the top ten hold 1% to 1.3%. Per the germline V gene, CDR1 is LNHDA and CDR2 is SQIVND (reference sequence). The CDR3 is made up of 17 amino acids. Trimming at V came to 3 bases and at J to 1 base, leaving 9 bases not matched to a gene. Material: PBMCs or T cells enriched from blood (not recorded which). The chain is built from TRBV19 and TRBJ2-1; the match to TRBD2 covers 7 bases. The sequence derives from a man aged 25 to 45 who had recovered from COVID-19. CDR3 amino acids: CASSMDARTRSYNEQFF. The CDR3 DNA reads TGTGCCAGTAGTATGGACGCCAGGACTAGGTCCTACAATGAGCAGTTCTTC.